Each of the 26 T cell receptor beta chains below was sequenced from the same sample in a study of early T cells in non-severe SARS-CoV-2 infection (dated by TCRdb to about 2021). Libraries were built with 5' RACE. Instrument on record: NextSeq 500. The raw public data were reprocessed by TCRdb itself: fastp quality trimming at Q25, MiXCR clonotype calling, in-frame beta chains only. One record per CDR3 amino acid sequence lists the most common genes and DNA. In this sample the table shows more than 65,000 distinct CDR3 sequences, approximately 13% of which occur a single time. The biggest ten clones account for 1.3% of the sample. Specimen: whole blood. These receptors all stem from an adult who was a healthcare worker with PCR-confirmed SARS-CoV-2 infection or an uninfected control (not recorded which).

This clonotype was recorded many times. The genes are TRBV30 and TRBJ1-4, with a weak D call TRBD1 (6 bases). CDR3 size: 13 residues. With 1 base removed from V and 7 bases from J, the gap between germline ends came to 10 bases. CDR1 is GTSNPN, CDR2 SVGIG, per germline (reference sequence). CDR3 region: CAWSGGGGEKLFF. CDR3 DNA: TGTGCCTGGAGTGGTGGGGGCGGTGAAAAACTGTTTTTT. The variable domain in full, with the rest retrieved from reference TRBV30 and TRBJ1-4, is SQTIHQWPATLVQPVGSPLSLECTVEGTSNPNLYWYRQAAGRGLQLLFYSVGIGQISSEVPQNLSASRPQDRQFILSSKKLLLSDSGFYLCAWSGGGGEKLFFGSGTQLSVL.

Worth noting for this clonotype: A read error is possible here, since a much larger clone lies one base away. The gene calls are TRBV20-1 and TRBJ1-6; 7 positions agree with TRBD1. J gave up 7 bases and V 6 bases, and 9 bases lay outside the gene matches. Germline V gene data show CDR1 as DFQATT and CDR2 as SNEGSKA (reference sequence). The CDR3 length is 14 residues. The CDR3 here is CSAEPGQINSPLHF. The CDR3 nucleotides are TGCAGTGCAGAACCGGGACAGATCAATTCACCCCTCCACTTT.

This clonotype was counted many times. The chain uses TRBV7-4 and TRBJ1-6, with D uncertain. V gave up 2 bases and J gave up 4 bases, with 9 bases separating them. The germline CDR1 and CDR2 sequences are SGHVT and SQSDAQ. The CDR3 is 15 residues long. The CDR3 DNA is TGTGCCAGCAGCTTAAAGACCGTATATAATTCACCCCTCCACTTT. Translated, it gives CASSLKTVYNSPLHF.

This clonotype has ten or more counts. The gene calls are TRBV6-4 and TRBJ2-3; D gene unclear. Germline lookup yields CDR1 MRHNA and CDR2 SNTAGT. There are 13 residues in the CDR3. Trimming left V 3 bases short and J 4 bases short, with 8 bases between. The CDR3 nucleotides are TGTGCCAGCAGTGATGACGGGTCAGATACGCAGTATTTT. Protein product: CASSDDGSDTQYF.

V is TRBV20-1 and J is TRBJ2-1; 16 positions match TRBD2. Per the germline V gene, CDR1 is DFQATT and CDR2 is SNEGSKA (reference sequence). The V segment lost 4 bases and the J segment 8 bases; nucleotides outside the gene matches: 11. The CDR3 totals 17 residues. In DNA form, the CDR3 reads TGCAGTGCTAACGCTCCGGGACTAGCGGGAGGGCCGGATGAGCAGTTCTTC. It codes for CSANAPGLAGGPDEQFF.

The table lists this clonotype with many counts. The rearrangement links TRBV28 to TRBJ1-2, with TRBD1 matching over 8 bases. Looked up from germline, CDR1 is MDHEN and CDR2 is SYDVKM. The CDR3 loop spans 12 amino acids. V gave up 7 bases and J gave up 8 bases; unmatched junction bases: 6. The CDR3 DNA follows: TGTGCCAGCAAGGTCAGGGGGCTCGGCTACACCTTC. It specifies CASKVRGLGYTF.

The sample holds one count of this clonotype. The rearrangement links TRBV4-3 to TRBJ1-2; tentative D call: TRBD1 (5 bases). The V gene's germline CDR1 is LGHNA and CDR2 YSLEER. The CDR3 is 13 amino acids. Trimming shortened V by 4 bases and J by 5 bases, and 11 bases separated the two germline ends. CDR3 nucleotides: TGCGCCAGCAGCCTCGACAGCGGATATGGCTACACCTTC. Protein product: CASSLDSGYGYTF.

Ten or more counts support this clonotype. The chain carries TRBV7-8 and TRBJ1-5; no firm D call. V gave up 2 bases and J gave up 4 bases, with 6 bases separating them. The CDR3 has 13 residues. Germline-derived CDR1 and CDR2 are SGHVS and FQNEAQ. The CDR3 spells CASSLSRNQPQHF. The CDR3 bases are TGTGCCAGCAGCTTATCCCGGAATCAGCCCCAGCATTTT.

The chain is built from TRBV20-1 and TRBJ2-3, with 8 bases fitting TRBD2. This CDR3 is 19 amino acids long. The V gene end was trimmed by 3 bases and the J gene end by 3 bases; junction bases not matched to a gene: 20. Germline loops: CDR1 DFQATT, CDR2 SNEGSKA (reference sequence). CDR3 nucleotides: TGCAGTGCTAGGTCTATAAGCGGGAGAGGGGGAGGCGGTACAGATACGCAGTATTTT. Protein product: CSARSISGRGGGGTDTQYF.

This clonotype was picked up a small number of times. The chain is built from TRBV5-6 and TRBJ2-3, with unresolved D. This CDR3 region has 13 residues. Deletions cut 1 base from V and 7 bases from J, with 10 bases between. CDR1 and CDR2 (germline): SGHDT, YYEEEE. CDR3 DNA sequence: TGTGCCAGCAGCTTGCCTTTAGGGAATACGCAGTATTTT. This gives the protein CASSLPLGNTQYF.

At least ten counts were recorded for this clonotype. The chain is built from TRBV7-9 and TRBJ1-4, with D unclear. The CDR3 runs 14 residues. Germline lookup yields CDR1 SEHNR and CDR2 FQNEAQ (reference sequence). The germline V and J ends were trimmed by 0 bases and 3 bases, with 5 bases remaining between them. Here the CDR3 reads CASSLAPANEKLFF. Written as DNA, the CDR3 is TGTGCCAGCAGCTTAGCACCAGCTAATGAAAAACTGTTTTTT.

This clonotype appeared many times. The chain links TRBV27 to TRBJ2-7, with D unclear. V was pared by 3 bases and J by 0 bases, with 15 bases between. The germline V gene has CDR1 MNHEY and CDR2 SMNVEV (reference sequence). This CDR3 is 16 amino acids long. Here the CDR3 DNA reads TGTGCCAGCAGTTTCCAGGCCGTCGCGAGCTCCTACGAGCAGTACTTC. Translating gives CASSFQAVASSYEQYF.

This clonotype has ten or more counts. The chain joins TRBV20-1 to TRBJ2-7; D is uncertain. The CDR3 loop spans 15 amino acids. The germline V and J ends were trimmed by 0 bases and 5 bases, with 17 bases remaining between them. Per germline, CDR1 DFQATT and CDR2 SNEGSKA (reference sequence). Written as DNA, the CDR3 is TGCAGTGCTAGAGACTCCCCAGCGAACAGCCACGAGCAGTACTTC. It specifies CSARDSPANSHEQYF.

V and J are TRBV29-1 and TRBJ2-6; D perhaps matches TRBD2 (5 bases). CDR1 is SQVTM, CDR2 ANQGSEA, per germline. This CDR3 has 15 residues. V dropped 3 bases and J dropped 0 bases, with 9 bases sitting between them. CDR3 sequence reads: CSVEARVSGANVLTF. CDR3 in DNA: TGCAGCGTTGAGGCGAGGGTCTCTGGGGCCAACGTCCTGACTTTC.

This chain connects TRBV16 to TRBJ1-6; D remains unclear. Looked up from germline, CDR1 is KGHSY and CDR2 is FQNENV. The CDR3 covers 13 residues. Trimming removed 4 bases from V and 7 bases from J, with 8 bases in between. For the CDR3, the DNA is TGTGCCAGCAGCCCTACAGCGAATTCACCCCTCCACTTT. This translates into CASSPTANSPLHF.

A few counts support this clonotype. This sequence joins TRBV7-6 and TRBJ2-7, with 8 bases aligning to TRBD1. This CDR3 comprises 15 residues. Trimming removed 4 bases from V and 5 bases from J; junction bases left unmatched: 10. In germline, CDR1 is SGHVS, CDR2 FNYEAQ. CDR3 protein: CASSSGQGLTHEQYF. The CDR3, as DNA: TGTGCCAGCAGCTCCGGACAGGGTCTTACCCACGAGCAGTACTTC.

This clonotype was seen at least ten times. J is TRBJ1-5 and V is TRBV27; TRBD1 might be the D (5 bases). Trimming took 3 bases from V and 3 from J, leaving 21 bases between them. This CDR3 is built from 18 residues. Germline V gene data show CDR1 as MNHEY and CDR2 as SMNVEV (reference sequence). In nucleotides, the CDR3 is TGTGCCAGCAGTTTGTCAGGATCGGTTTCGGGGGTCAATCAGCCCCAGCATTTT. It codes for CASSLSGSVSGVNQPQHF.

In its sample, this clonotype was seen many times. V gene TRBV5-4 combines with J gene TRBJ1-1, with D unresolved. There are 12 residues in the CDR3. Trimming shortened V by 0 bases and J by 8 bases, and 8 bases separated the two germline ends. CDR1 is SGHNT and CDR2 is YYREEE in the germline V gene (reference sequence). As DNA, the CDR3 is TGTGCCAGCAGCTTGGGGTCAGCAGAAGCTTTCTTT. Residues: CASSLGSAEAFF. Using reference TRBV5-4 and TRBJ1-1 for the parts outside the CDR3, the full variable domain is ETGVTQSPTHLIKTRGQQVTLRCSSQSGHNTVSWYQQALGQGPQFIFQYYREEENGRGNFPPRFSGLQFPNYSSELNVNALELDDSALYLCASSLGSAEAFFGQGTRLTVV.

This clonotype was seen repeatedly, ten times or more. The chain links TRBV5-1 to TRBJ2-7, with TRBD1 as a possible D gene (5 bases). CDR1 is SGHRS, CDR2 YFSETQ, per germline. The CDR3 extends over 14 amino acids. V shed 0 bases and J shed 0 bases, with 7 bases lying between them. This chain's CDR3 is CASSLEGPSYEQYF. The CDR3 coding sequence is TGCGCCAGCAGCTTGGAGGGGCCCTCCTACGAGCAGTACTTC.

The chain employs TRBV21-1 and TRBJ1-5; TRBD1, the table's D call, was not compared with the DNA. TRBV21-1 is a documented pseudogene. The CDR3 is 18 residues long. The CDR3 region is CASSKTATGSGGNQPQHF. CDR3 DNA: TGTGCCAGCAGCAAGACAGCAACCGGGAGTGGGGGCAATCAGCCCCAGCATTTT.

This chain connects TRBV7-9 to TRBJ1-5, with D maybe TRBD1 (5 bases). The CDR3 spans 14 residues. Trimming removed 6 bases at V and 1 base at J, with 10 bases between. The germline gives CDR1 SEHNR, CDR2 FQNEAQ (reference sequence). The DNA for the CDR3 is TGTGCCAGCAGTCTAGCAGGGAGCAATCAGCCCCAGCATTTT. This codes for CASSLAGSNQPQHF.

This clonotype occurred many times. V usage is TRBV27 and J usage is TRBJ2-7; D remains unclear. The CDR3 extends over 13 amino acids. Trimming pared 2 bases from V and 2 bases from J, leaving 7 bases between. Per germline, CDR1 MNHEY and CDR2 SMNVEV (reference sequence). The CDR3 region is CASSLGTPYEQYF. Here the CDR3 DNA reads TGTGCCAGCAGTTTAGGAACTCCCTACGAGCAGTACTTC.

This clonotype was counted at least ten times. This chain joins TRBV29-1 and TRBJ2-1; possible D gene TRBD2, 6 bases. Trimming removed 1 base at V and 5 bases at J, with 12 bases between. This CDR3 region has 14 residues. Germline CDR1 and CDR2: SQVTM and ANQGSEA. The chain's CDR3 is CSVEGSSVHNEQFF. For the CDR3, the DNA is TGCAGCGTTGAAGGGTCTAGCGTTCACAATGAGCAGTTCTTC.

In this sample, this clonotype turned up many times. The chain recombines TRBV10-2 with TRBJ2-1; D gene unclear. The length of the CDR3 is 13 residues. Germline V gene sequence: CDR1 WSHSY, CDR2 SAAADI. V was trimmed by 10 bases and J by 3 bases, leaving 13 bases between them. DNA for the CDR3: TGCGCCACTAGGTGGGAAAACTACAATGAGCAGTTCTTC. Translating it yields CATRWENYNEQFF.

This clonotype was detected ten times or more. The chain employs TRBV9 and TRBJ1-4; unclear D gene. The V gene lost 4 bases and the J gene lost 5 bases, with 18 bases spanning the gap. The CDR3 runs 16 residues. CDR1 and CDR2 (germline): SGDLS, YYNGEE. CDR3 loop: CASSPSPAGFNEKLFF. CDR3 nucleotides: TGTGCCAGCAGCCCATCACCAGCGGGTTTCAATGAAAAACTGTTTTTT.

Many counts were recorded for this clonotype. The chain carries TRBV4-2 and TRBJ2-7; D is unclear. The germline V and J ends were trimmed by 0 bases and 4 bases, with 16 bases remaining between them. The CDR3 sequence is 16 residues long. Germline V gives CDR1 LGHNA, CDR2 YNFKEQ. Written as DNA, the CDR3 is TGTGCCAGCAGCCAAGATAGCCCTGTTGGAAATTACGAGCAGTACTTC. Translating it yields CASSQDSPVGNYEQYF.